Below are 23 T cell receptor beta chains sequenced from a single sample in a study of blood T cell repertoires in COVID-19. The assay was immunoSEQ multiplex PCR, and TCRdb's table has in-frame clones only and misses some. The sample includes roughly 100,000 clones, 60% to 85% seen only once; the top ten take about 6.3%. The sample comprised peripheral blood. Receptor source: a man older than 75 with COVID-19, enrolled during active disease.

This clone has more than one count but fewer than ten. The gene calls are TRBV3-1 (or the pseudogene TRBV3-2) and TRBJ2-1; 10 bases agree with TRBD2. The CDR3 consists of 14 residues. The V gene end was trimmed by 4 bases and the J gene end by 3 bases; junction bases not matched to a gene: 0. Germline V gene sequence: CDR1 LGHDT, CDR2 YNNKEL (reference sequence). The CDR3: CASSRTSGYNEQFF. CDR3 coding DNA: TGTGCCAGCAGCCGGACTAGCGGCTACAATGAGCAGTTCTTC.

This clone was recorded many times. V usage is TRBV11-2 and J usage is TRBJ2-5; no clear D gene. Trimming stripped 1 base from V and 5 bases from J, with 14 bases between. This CDR3 spans 15 amino acids. CDR1 and CDR2 from the germline V gene are SGHAT and FQNNGV. The CDR3 loop reads CASSLVWARRETQYF. The CDR3 coding sequence is TGTGCCAGCAGCTTAGTTTGGGCCCGACGGGAGACCCAGTACTTC.

The CDR3 DNA sequence: TGTGCCAGCAGTTTTTCCTTAGGAGTATGGAACATTCAGTACTTC. Its protein product is CASSFSLGVWNIQYF. The rearrangement joins TRBV28 to TRBJ2-4; the D is unclear. V shed 3 bases and J shed 7 bases, with 16 bases lying between them. The CDR3 runs 15 residues. Germline CDR1 reads MDHEN; CDR2 reads SYDVKM.

The V call is TRBV7-9, the J call TRBJ1-3, with no clear D. The CDR3 has 14 amino acids. The germline CDR1 and CDR2 sequences are SEHNR and FQNEAQ (reference sequence). Trimming took 2 bases from V and 0 from J, leaving 5 bases between them. CDR3 region: CASSLTSSGNTIYF. The CDR3 DNA reads TGTGCCAGCAGCTTAACTAGCTCTGGAAACACCATATATTTT.

The chain joins TRBV7-2 to TRBJ2-1; possibly TRBD2 for D (6 bases). V was cut by 6 bases and J by 2 bases, with 17 bases left in between. The length of the CDR3 is 16 residues. Per the germline V gene, CDR1 is SGHTA and CDR2 is FQGNSA. The CDR3 coding sequence is TGTGCCAGCAGGCAGGGACGGGAGAACCCCTACAATGAGCAGTTCTTC. Translating gives CASRQGRENPYNEQFF.

The CDR3 nucleotides are TGTGCCAGCAGTTCCTGGACACCTAACACCGGGGAGCTGTTTTTT. It is translated as CASSSWTPNTGELFF. V usage is TRBV27 and J usage is TRBJ2-2; D is perhaps TRBD1 (5 bases). The CDR3 consists of 15 residues. Germline CDR1 and CDR2: MNHEY and SMNVEV (reference sequence). V was pared by 4 bases and J by 2 bases, with 11 bases between.

The genes are TRBV14 and TRBJ1-2; 7 nucleotides align to TRBD1. The germline gives CDR1 SGHDN, CDR2 FVKESK. The CDR3 contains 13 residues. Trimming cost V 5 bases and J 8 bases; bases outside gene matches: 8. CDR3 protein: CASSAGTQGGYTF. The CDR3 nucleotides read TGTGCCAGCAGCGCCGGGACACAGGGGGGCTACACCTTC.

The V call is TRBV6-2 or TRBV6-3, the J call TRBJ1-1, with D maybe TRBD1 (5 bases). CDR3 length equals 16 residues. The germline gives CDR1 MNHEY, CDR2 SVGEGT. V was shortened by 3 bases and J by 1 base, with 15 bases between the two germline ends. DNA for the CDR3: TGTGCCAGCAGTTATGGTGGGGGGAAAAGGAACACTGAAGCTTTCTTT. Residues: CASSYGGGKRNTEAFF.

CDR3 in DNA: TGTGCCAGCAGCCAAGTCCGGGAGGGGACTAATGAAAAACTGTTTTTT. Protein: CASSQVREGTNEKLFF. The chain employs TRBV3-1 (or the pseudogene TRBV3-2) and TRBJ1-4, with D possibly matching TRBD1 (5 bases). This CDR3 is built from 16 residues. V gave up 1 base and J gave up 2 bases, with 11 bases separating them. Germline lookup yields CDR1 LGHDT and CDR2 YNNKEL (reference sequence).

The chain employs TRBV7-3 and TRBJ2-1; 9 bases fit TRBD2. The junction had 12 bases not matched to a gene; V was cut back by 3 bases and J by 6 bases. Germline assignment: CDR1 SGHTA and CDR2 FQGTGA. This CDR3 has 17 residues. As DNA, the CDR3 is TGTGCCAGCAGCTTCGTAGCGGGAGAATTATCTCTCAATGAGCAGTTCTTC. Its translation is CASSFVAGELSLNEQFF.

The rearrangement links TRBV19 to TRBJ2-1, with TRBD2 identical over 10 bases. This CDR3 has 20 residues. Trimming took 5 bases from V and 1 from J; bases not matched to a gene: 17. Germline lookup yields CDR1 LNHDA and CDR2 SQIVND (reference sequence). CDR3 sequence: CASSPGRGKGSGRSYNEQFF. In nucleotides, the CDR3 is TGTGCCAGTAGTCCGGGCAGGGGAAAAGGTAGCGGGAGGTCCTACAATGAGCAGTTCTTC. The variable domain in full, with the rest retrieved from reference TRBV19 and TRBJ2-1, is DGGITQSPKYLFRKEGQNVTLSCEQNLNHDAMYWYRQDPGQGLRLIYYSQIVNDFQKGDIAEGYSVSREKKESFPLTVTSAQKNPTAFYLCASSPGRGKGSGRSYNEQFFGPGTRLTVL.

V gene TRBV28 combines with J gene TRBJ1-5; 12 bases map to TRBD1. Germline assignment: CDR1 MDHEN and CDR2 SYDVKM. V shed 5 bases and J 4 bases; nucleotides not matched to a gene: 6. The CDR3 has 16 amino acids. The CDR3 DNA sequence: TGTGCCAGCAGTCCTGGGACAGGGGGCAGGAATCAGCCCCAGCATTTT. This sequence encodes CASSPGTGGRNQPQHF.

This rearrangement joins TRBV19 to TRBJ2-1; TRBD2 might be the D (6 bases). The V end was cut by 3 bases, the J end by 4 bases, with 13 bases between. Per germline, CDR1 LNHDA and CDR2 SQIVND (reference sequence). The length of the CDR3 is 15 residues. The CDR3 sequence: CASSIRSGPYNEQFF. The CDR3 DNA sequence: TGTGCCAGTAGTATCCGTAGCGGCCCTTACAATGAGCAGTTCTTC.

The rearrangement joins TRBV6-2 or TRBV6-3 to TRBJ1-5; no reliable D call. The germline V gene has CDR1 MNHEY and CDR2 SVGEGT. The CDR3 sequence is 15 residues long. V lost 4 bases, J lost 5 bases, and 15 bases lay in between. The CDR3 nucleotides read TGTGCCAGCAGTTCCCCGGACTTGGTTGATCAGCCCCAGCATTTT. This sequence encodes CASSSPDLVDQPQHF.

This clone has only a few counts. The chain links TRBV7-9 to TRBJ2-7; possibly TRBD1 for D (5 bases). The CDR3 consists of 12 residues. CDR1 is SEHNR, CDR2 FQNEAQ, per germline (reference sequence). The V end lost 6 bases, the J end lost 3 bases, and 9 bases lay between the germline ends. CDR3 region: CASSRTGYEQYF. CDR3 coding DNA: TGTGCCAGCAGTCGAACAGGCTACGAGCAGTACTTC.

The V call is TRBV6-5, the J call TRBJ2-4; D may be TRBD2 (5 bases). CDR1 is MNHEY and CDR2 is SVGAGI in the germline V gene. This CDR3 contains 16 residues. Trimming took off 2 bases at V and 6 bases at J, with 17 bases between the two ends. As DNA, the CDR3 is TGTGCCAGCAGTTACCGGTCTCGGGGAATCGGAAACATTCAGTACTTC. Translating gives CASSYRSRGIGNIQYF.

This chain connects TRBV28 to TRBJ1-4; perhaps TRBD1 as D (6 bases). The CDR3 has 15 amino acids. V dropped 4 bases and J dropped 7 bases, with 16 bases sitting between them. CDR1 and CDR2 (germline): MDHEN, SYDVKM. CDR3 bases: TGTGCCAGCAGTTCCTCGACAGGTCTCGGTGAAAAACTGTTTTTT. Protein: CASSSSTGLGEKLFF. Based on the CDR3 plus reference TRBV28 and TRBJ1-4, the full variable domain is DVKVTQSSRYLVKRTGEKVFLECVQDMDHENMFWYRQDPGLGLRLIYFSYDVKMKEKGDIPEGYSVSREKKERFSLILESASTNQTSMYLCASSSSTGLGEKLFFGSGTQLSVL.

This clone has just a few counts. The chain uses TRBV4-2 and TRBJ2-7; D is perhaps TRBD1 (6 bases). Trimming stripped 0 bases from V and 6 bases from J, with 21 bases between. The germline V gene has CDR1 LGHNA and CDR2 YNFKEQ. This CDR3 region has 17 residues. CDR3 amino acids: CASSQEMGNSRGGEQYF. CDR3 sequence (DNA): TGTGCCAGCAGCCAAGAGATGGGGAATTCCAGGGGCGGCGAGCAGTACTTC.

The J gene is TRBJ2-7, the V gene TRBV29-1, with a tentative D call TRBD2 (7 bases). V was shortened by 3 bases and J by 3 bases, with 12 bases between the two germline ends. The CDR3 covers 13 residues. The germline V gene encodes CDR1 SQVTM and CDR2 ANQGSEA. For the CDR3, the DNA is TGCAGCGTTGAGGAGCGGGACAACTACGAGCAGTACTTC. It translates to CSVEERDNYEQYF.

The chain joins TRBV4-2 to TRBJ1-4; maybe TRBD1 (5 bases). The CDR3 contains 16 residues. CDR1 is LGHNA, CDR2 YNFKEQ, per germline. V lost 0 bases, J lost 7 bases, and 15 bases lay in between. The CDR3 loop reads CASSQDQGTGGEKLFF. DNA for the CDR3: TGTGCCAGCAGCCAAGATCAGGGTACGGGAGGTGAAAAACTGTTTTTT.

The genes are TRBV10-3 and TRBJ2-7; 7 bases align to TRBD2. V lost 10 bases, J lost 0 bases, and 6 bases stayed unmatched. This CDR3 spans 13 amino acids. Germline CDR1 ENHRY, CDR2 SYGVKD. The CDR3 here is CATHTSDSYEQYF. Here the CDR3 DNA reads TGTGCCACGCACACTAGCGACTCCTACGAGCAGTACTTC.

The rearrangement uses TRBV27 and TRBJ1-1; 8 bases align to TRBD1. The CDR3 sequence is 14 residues long. Germline CDR1 is MNHEY and CDR2 is SMNVEV (reference sequence). The ends lost 5 bases at V and 5 bases at J; junction bases unmatched: 7. For the CDR3, the DNA is TGTGCCAGCAGTATAACAGGGGGTTGGACTGAAGCTTTCTTT. Residues: CASSITGGWTEAFF.

V gene TRBV19 combines with J gene TRBJ2-3, with D perhaps TRBD2 (5 bases). Germline lookup yields CDR1 LNHDA and CDR2 SQIVND (reference sequence). The CDR3 length is 16 residues. Between the trimmed V and J ends, which lost 4 bases and 1 base, there was a span of 15 bases. CDR3 in DNA: TGTGCCAGTAGTAACCTGTTTGAAGCGGGCACAGATACGCAGTATTTT. Translating gives CASSNLFEAGTDTQYF.